A selection of T cell receptor beta chains follows, all from one sample in a study of T cell responses to AZD1222 COVID-19 vaccine. Assay used: immunoSEQ multiplex PCR; TCRdb lists only in-frame clones, some missing. The repertoire consists of about 100,000 clones, with 75% to 90% occurring once and the leading ten covering more than 6.5%. The starting material was peripheral blood, obtained on day 0 of AZD1222 vaccination. These receptors all come from an adult in good health. Both conserved end residues are part of each CDR3. The D gene is left open where the match is weak. A row's size may be missing; if present it is once, few, many or a size class.

CDR3 protein | CDR3 DNA | D gene | V gene | clone size | J gene
CASSGGLGANVLTF | TGTGCCAGCAGTGGGGGGTTGGGGGCCAACGTCCTGACTTTC | - | TRBV2 | once | TRBJ2-6
CASSPRLDRDQPQHF | TGTGCCAGCTCACCACGGCTGGACAGGGATCAGCCCCAGCATTTT | TRBD1 | TRBV18 | - | TRBJ1-5
CAVASGGSGYTEAFF | TGCGCCGTTGCGTCCGGAGGCTCCGGCTATACTGAAGCTTTCTTT | - | TRBV10-2 | - | TRBJ1-1
CASSRPGQGFYEQYF | TGTGCCAGCAGCCGACCCGGACAGGGGTTCTACGAGCAGTACTTC | TRBD1 | TRBV27 | once | TRBJ2-7
CASRKQGSGNTIYF | TGTGCCAGCAGGAAACAGGGCTCTGGAAACACCATATATTTT | - | TRBV27 | once | TRBJ1-3
CASSSLQESSYEQYF | TGTGCCAGCAGTTCCTTGCAGGAGAGCTCCTACGAGCAGTACTTC | - | TRBV27 | - | TRBJ2-7
CASSRVRGAGQPQHF | TGTGCCAGCAGTAGGGTAAGGGGGGCAGGTCAGCCCCAGCATTTT | - | TRBV6-5 | - | TRBJ1-5
CASTITGGYQPQHF | TGTGCCAGCACTATAACAGGGGGTTATCAGCCCCAGCATTTT | TRBD1 | TRBV7-2 | - | TRBJ1-5
CASSYPSTGRYGYTF | TGTGCCAGCAGTTATCCCTCGACAGGGCGGTATGGCTACACCTTC | TRBD1 | TRBV6-2/TRBV6-3 | - | TRBJ1-2
CASSLFEPLNQPQHF | TGTGCCAGCAGTTTATTCGAGCCCCTGAATCAGCCCCAGCATTTT | - | TRBV28 | - | TRBJ1-5
CASRHRGSGNTIYF | TGTGCCAGCAGGCACAGGGGTTCTGGAAACACCATATATTTT | TRBD1 | TRBV3-1/TRBV3-2 | - | TRBJ1-3
CASSWAGKFAEAFF | TGTGCCAGCAGTTGGGCGGGGAAATTCGCTGAAGCTTTCTTT | - | TRBV28 | once | TRBJ1-1
CASSLGWAYEQYF | TGCGCCAGCAGCTTGGGATGGGCCTACGAGCAGTACTTC | - | TRBV5-1 | - | TRBJ2-7
CASSVGSGTGAYEQYF | TGTGCCAGCAGCGTAGGGAGTGGGACAGGGGCCTACGAGCAGTACTTC | TRBD1 | TRBV9 | - | TRBJ2-7
CASRGVFGTEAFF | TGTGCCAGCAGGGGGGTCTTTGGCACTGAAGCTTTCTTT | - | TRBV6-5 | - | TRBJ1-1
CASSARTPNYEQYF | TGTGCCAGCAGTGCCCGGACACCGAATTACGAGCAGTACTTC | - | TRBV25-1 | - | TRBJ2-7
CASRSGLANTGELFF | TGTGCCAGCAGGTCGGGACTAGCGAACACCGGGGAGCTGTTTTTT | TRBD2 | TRBV7-3 | - | TRBJ2-2
CASRPGQGVTNEKLFF | TGTGCCAGCAGACCGGGACAGGGGGTGACTAATGAAAAACTGTTTTTT | TRBD1 | TRBV28 | few | TRBJ1-4
CASSQVPENSNQPQHF | TGCGCCAGCAGCCAAGTACCGGAAAATAGCAATCAGCCCCAGCATTTT | - | TRBV4-1 | - | TRBJ1-5
CASSQIYWRFNQPQHF | TGCGCCAGCAGTCAAATCTATTGGCGGTTCAATCAGCCCCAGCATTTT | - | TRBV23-1 | - | TRBJ1-5
CAGGSLETSTDTQYF | TGTGCCGGAGGCTCTCTCGAGACTAGCACAGATACGCAGTATTTT | - | TRBV2 | - | TRBJ2-3
CASSEHTEAFF | TGTGCCAGCAGTGAGCACACTGAAGCTTTCTTT | - | TRBV2 | once | TRBJ1-1
CASSYTWFNTGELFF | TGTGCCAGCAGTTACACCTGGTTTAACACCGGGGAGCTGTTTTTT | - | TRBV6-5 | - | TRBJ2-2
CASSQVLQLTNSPLHF | TGTGCCAGCAGCCAAGTCTTACAGCTTACAAATTCACCCCTCCACTTT | - | TRBV4-2 | - | TRBJ1-6
CASSFHTEAFF | TGTGCCAGCAGCTTCCACACTGAAGCTTTCTTT | - | TRBV7-8 | few | TRBJ1-1
CASSSPLDRGLSYEQYF | TGTGCCAGCAGCTCTCCTCTCGACAGGGGACTCTCCTACGAGCAGTACTTC | TRBD1 | TRBV7-2 | once | TRBJ2-7
CASSFRGGADTQYF | TGTGCCAGCAGCTTTAGGGGGGGGGCTGATACGCAGTATTTT | - | TRBV11-2 | - | TRBJ2-3
CASIPDRPGQPQHF | TGTGCCAGTATCCCTGACAGGCCGGGGCAGCCCCAGCATTTT | - | TRBV19 | - | TRBJ1-5
CASSFRTGATNEKLFF | TGTGCCAGCAGCTTTAGGACAGGGGCAACTAATGAAAAACTGTTTTTT | TRBD1 | TRBV7-9 | - | TRBJ1-4
CASRQGWDTGELFF | TGCGCCAGCAGGCAGGGTTGGGACACCGGGGAGCTGTTTTTT | - | TRBV4-3 | - | TRBJ2-2
CASSSGQGPYEQYF | TGCGCCAGCAGCTCCGGACAGGGACCCTACGAGCAGTACTTC | TRBD1 | TRBV5-1 | - | TRBJ2-7
CATIEGDEQFF | TGTGCCACCATAGAAGGGGATGAGCAGTTCTTC | - | TRBV28 | - | TRBJ2-1
CASSPTTAPASGNTIYF | TGTGCCAGCAGTCCAACGACAGCGCCGGCGTCTGGAAACACCATATATTTT | - | TRBV4-2 | few | TRBJ1-3
CASSEGPGLIGYTF | TGTGCCAGCAGTGAAGGTCCAGGGTTAATCGGCTACACCTTC | - | TRBV6-1 | few | TRBJ1-2
CSYDRMNTGELFF | TGCAGCTATGACAGAATGAACACCGGGGAGCTGTTTTTT | - | TRBV29-1 | - | TRBJ2-2
CASSVVSGREAFF | TGTGCCAGCAGCGTAGTAAGCGGCAGAGAAGCTTTCTTT | - | TRBV9 | - | TRBJ1-1
CASMRDWVSGNTIYF | TGTGCCAGCATGAGGGATTGGGTCTCTGGAAACACCATATATTTT | - | TRBV28 | - | TRBJ1-3
CATRADSNYGYTF | TGTGCCACTCGCGCAGACAGCAACTATGGCTACACCTTC | - | TRBV7-9 | - | TRBJ1-2
CSVEGPNYGYTF | TGCAGCGTTGAGGGACCCAACTATGGCTACACCTTC | - | TRBV29-1 | many | TRBJ1-2
CASSIKGRASGELFF | TGTGCCAGTAGTATAAAGGGGCGTGCGTCCGGGGAGCTGTTTTTT | - | TRBV19 | - | TRBJ2-2
CASSRGGDTEAFF | TGTGCCAGCAGTAGGGGGGGCGACACTGAAGCTTTCTTT | - | TRBV28 | - | TRBJ1-1
CASSPPGVYGYTF | TGTGCCAGCAGTCCCCCAGGGGTTTACGGCTACACCTTC | - | TRBV12-3/TRBV12-4 | - | TRBJ1-2
CASTLTNEQFF | TGTGCCAGCACCTTGACGAATGAGCAGTTCTTC | - | TRBV13 | - | TRBJ2-1
CASSQEAGANVLTF | TGTGCCAGCAGCCAAGAGGCCGGGGCCAACGTCCTGACTTTC | - | TRBV4-2 | - | TRBJ2-6
CASSIQGQGSSPLHF | TGTGCCAGTAGTATTCAAGGGCAGGGGAGTTCACCCCTCCACTTT | - | TRBV19 | - | TRBJ1-6
CAWSVQADSGNTIYF | TGTGCCTGGAGTGTACAGGCAGACTCTGGAAACACCATATATTTT | - | TRBV30 | - | TRBJ1-3
CASSSQGAQDTQYF | TGCGCCAGCAGCTCACAGGGGGCACAAGATACGCAGTATTTT | TRBD1 | TRBV10-2 | - | TRBJ2-3
CASSYTWGSGNTIYF | TGTGCCAGCAGTTACACATGGGGATCCGGAAACACCATATATTTT | - | TRBV6-5 | - | TRBJ1-3
CASSRRGESQPQHF | TGTGCCAGCAGTCGTCGGGGGGAGAGTCAGCCCCAGCATTTT | - | TRBV6-4 | - | TRBJ1-5
CASSQWQVPNQPQHF | TGTGCCAGCAGCCAATGGCAGGTTCCCAATCAGCCCCAGCATTTT | - | TRBV3-1/TRBV3-2 | - | TRBJ1-5
CASGRPTLGYGYTF | TGTGCCAGCGGGAGGCCGACTTTGGGTTATGGCTACACCTTC | - | TRBV3-1/TRBV3-2 | - | TRBJ1-2
CASSPVTGGAYGYTF | TGTGCCAGTAGTCCTGTTACAGGGGGCGCTTATGGCTACACCTTC | TRBD1 | TRBV19 | - | TRBJ1-2
CACKTGYMNTEAFF | TGTGCCTGCAAGACAGGCTACATGAACACTGAAGCTTTCTTT | - | TRBV2 | - | TRBJ1-1
CASSLGGRRNTEAFF | TGTGCCAGCAGCTTAGGGGGACGGAGAAACACTGAAGCTTTCTTT | - | TRBV11-3 | - | TRBJ1-1
CASSQGLAGGPDTQYF | TGTGCCAGCAGCCAAGGACTAGCGGGAGGGCCCGATACGCAGTATTTT | TRBD2 | TRBV4-2 | - | TRBJ2-3
CASFTGGSYGYTF | TGTGCCAGCTTCACAGGGGGGAGCTATGGCTACACCTTC | TRBD1 | TRBV18 | - | TRBJ1-2
CASSVFDGGAYGYTF | TGTGCCAGCAGCGTATTTGATGGGGGCGCCTATGGCTACACCTTC | - | TRBV9 | once | TRBJ1-2